The source of this TCR beta chain is a study of long-term antiretroviral therapy in people with HIV. Study at large: The earliest samples predate the 2015 immediate-ART recommendation by about a decade. Whole-study findings and limits: Post-ART samples showed increased diversity that remained below transplant donor control levels. In HIV, the repertoires covered a tighter span of CDR3 lengths than in controls.

The assay, immunoSEQ v3.0, was run at survey level. The assay was immunoSEQ multiplex PCR, and TCRdb's table has in-frame clones only and misses some. The sample lists approximately 26,000 clones, 82% occurring once. Notes on this clone: Its antigen is not known.

This clonotype was obtained from a man over 45 with HIV. The sample was unsorted PBMCs, taken 2.9 years after starting antiretroviral therapy.

The CDR3 DNA reads TGTGCCAGCAGCCGAAGACTTCCCGGACAGGGTACTAATGAAAAACTGTTTTTT. This sequence encodes CASSRRLPGQGTNEKLFF. The chain combines TRBV7-9 with TRBJ1-4, with 8 bases fitting TRBD1. The CDR3 has 18 amino acids. The germline V gene encodes CDR1 SEHNR and CDR2 FQNEAQ (reference sequence). Trimming removed 5 bases from V and 2 bases from J; junction bases left unmatched: 13.